Given below is one TCR beta chain in context. The antigen remains unidentified. These data are taken from a study of cytomegalovirus exposure and HLA in healthy donors. Study conclusions and caveats: Later analysis identified about 17,000 TCR beta sequences associated with HLA alleles, using a false discovery rate threshold of 0.05. In a later analysis, the majority of CMV-associated beta chains seemingly showed HLA restriction.

V lost 2 bases to trimming and J lost 1 base, with 8 bases between them. The CDR3 extends over 13 amino acids. CDR1 is GTSNPN, CDR2 SVGIG, per germline (reference sequence). The PCR was carried out with 60 Vbeta primers and 13 Jbeta primers. TCRdb's copy holds only in-frame clones and misses some; the assay was immunoSEQ multiplex PCR. This sample has around 92,000 clones, with more than 65% found just once. The sequencing input was PBMCs. This TCR came from a girl aged 2 to 9 in good health and CMV-seropositive. This chain uses TRBV30 with TRBJ1-1; D possibly corresponds to TRBD1 (5 bases). The CDR3 loop is CAWSSDRNTEAFF. The CDR3 DNA sequence: TGTGCCTGGAGTTCTGACAGGAACACTGAAGCTTTCTTT.